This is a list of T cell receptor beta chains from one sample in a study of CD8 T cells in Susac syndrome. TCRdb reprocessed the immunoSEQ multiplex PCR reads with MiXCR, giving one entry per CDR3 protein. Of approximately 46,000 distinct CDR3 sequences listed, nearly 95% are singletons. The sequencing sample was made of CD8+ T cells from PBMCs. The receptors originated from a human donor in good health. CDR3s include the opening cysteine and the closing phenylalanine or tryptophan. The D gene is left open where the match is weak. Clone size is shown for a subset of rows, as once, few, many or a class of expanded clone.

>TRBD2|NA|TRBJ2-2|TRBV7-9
CASSSRTSGLEAGELFF
TGTGCCAGCAGCTCCCGGACTAGCGGGTTAGAAGCCGGGGAGCTGTTTTTT
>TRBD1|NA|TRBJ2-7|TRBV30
CAPSRDRVYEQYF
TGTGCCCCCTCCCGGGACAGGGTGTACGAGCAGTACTTC
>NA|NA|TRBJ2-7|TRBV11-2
CASSLGTRSYEQYF
TGTGCCAGCAGCTTAGGCACGAGGTCCTACGAGCAGTACTTC
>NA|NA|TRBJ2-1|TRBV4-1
CASSQDVGNLYNEQFF
TGCGCCAGCAGCCAAGATGTGGGTAACCTTTACAATGAGCAGTTCTTC
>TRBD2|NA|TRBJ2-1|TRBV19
CASSIGSGSLDEQFF
TGTGCCAGTAGTATAGGGAGCGGGAGCTTGGATGAGCAGTTCTTC
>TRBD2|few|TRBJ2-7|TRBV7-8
CASSSFSSGASYEQYF
TGTGCCAGCAGCTCATTCTCTAGCGGGGCCTCCTACGAGCAGTACTTC
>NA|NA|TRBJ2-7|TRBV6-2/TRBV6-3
CASSWAFQYPYEQYF
TGTGCCAGCAGTTGGGCCTTTCAATATCCCTACGAGCAGTACTTC
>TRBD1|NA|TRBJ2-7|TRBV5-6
CASSTGTGNYEQYF
TGTGCCAGCAGCACGGGGACAGGGAACTACGAGCAGTACTTC
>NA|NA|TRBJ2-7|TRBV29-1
CSVEGQDSYEQYF
TGCAGCGTTGAAGGGCAGGACTCCTACGAGCAGTACTTC
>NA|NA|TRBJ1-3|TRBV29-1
CSVEVGLEASGNTIYF
TGCAGCGTTGAAGTGGGCCTAGAGGCCTCTGGAAACACCATATATTTT
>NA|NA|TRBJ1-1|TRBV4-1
CASSQSRGTEAFF
TGCGCCAGCAGCCAAAGCCGGGGCACTGAAGCTTTCTTT
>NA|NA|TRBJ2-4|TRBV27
CASSPRAVAKNIQYF
TGTGCCAGCAGTCCCAGGGCCGTAGCCAAAAACATTCAGTACTTC
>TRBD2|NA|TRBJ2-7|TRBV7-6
CASSRGGEQYF
TGTGCCAGCAGCCGGGGGGGGGAGCAGTACTTC
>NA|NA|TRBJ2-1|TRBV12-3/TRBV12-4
CASSPLPGTGNEQFF
TGTGCCAGCAGCCCTCTCCCCGGGACGGGTAATGAGCAGTTCTTC
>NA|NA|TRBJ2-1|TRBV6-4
CASSDSQYNEQFF
TGTGCCAGCAGTGACTCCCAATACAATGAGCAGTTCTTC
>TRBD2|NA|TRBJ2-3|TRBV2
CASSLLGGSRVDTQYF
TGTGCCAGCAGTCTCCTGGGGGGGAGCCGCGTGGATACGCAGTATTTT
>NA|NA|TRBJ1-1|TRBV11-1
CASSTSPRGADTEAFF
TGTGCCAGCAGCACCAGCCCCAGGGGAGCAGACACTGAAGCTTTCTTT
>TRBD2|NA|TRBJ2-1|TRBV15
CATNPLSTSANNEQFF
TGTGCCACCAACCCCCTGAGCACTAGCGCGAACAATGAGCAGTTCTTC
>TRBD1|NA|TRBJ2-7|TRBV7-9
CASSSTGKGFYEQYF
TGTGCCAGCAGCTCGACAGGGAAAGGGTTCTACGAGCAGTACTTC
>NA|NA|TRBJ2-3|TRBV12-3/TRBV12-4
CASSFPGSTDTQYF
TGTGCCAGCAGTTTTCCAGGGAGCACAGATACGCAGTATTTT
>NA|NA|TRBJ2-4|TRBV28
CASSPGTIIAKNIQYF
TGTGCCAGCAGTCCTGGGACAATTATAGCCAAAAACATTCAGTACTTC
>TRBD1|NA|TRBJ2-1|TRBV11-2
CASSWPGQVAYNEQFF
TGTGCCAGCAGCTGGCCCGGACAGGTTGCCTACAATGAGCAGTTCTTC
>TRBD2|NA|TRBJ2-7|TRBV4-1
CASSHDTGTSGKYEQYF
TGCGCCAGCAGCCATGATACCGGGACTAGCGGGAAGTACGAGCAGTACTTC
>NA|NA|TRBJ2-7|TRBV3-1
CASSQQTGVGYEQYF
TGTGCCAGCAGCCAACAGACGGGAGTGGGGTACGAGCAGTACTTC
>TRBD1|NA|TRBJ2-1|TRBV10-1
CASSVTGDYNEQFF
TGCGCCAGCAGTGTTACAGGGGACTACAATGAGCAGTTCTTC
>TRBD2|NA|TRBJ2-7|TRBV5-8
CASSPTSGLEQYF
TGTGCCAGCAGCCCGACTAGCGGGCTCGAGCAGTACTTC
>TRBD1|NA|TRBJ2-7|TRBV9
CASSVEGQGGNEQYF
TGTGCCAGCAGCGTAGAGGGACAGGGTGGTAACGAGCAGTACTTC
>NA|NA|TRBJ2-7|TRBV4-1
CASSQGTAQYF
TGCGCCAGCAGCCAAGGGACGGCGCAGTACTTC
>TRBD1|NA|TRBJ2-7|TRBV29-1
CSVVDRGREQYF
TGCAGCGTTGTAGACAGGGGCAGGGAGCAGTACTTC
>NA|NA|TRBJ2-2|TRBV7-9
CASSQPLGRELFF
TGTGCCAGCAGCCAACCCCTAGGTCGGGAGCTGTTTTTT
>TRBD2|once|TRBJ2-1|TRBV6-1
CASTRSLGLANEQFF
TGTGCCAGCACCCGAAGTTTGGGACTAGCTAATGAGCAGTTCTTC
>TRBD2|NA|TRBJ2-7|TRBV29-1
CSVRLAGGSYEQYF
TGCAGCGTGAGACTAGCGGGGGGATCCTACGAGCAGTACTTC
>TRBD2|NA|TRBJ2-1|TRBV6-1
CASSGTLAGSSYNEQFF
TGTGCCAGCAGTGGGACATTAGCGGGGAGCTCCTACAATGAGCAGTTCTTC
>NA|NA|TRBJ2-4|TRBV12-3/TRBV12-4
CASSFQGSKNIQYF
TGTGCCAGCAGTTTCCAGGGAAGCAAAAACATTCAGTACTTC
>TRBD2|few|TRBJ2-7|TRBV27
CASGGGGEQYF
TGTGCCAGTGGGGGGGGAGGCGAGCAGTACTTC
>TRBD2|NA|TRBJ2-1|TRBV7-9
CASSFPTSGTFNEQFF
TGTGCCAGCAGCTTCCCGACTAGCGGGACTTTCAATGAGCAGTTCTTC
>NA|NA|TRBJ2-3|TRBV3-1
CASSQLPRLSTDTQYF
TGTGCCAGCAGCCAGCTCCCTAGACTCAGCACAGATACGCAGTATTTT
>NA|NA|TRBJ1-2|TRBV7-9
CASSPTEAGYGYTF
TGTGCCAGCAGCCCTACAGAGGCGGGCTATGGCTACACCTTC
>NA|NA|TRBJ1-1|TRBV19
CASSTLTWEGGTEAFF
TGTGCCAGTAGTACGCTCACTTGGGAAGGGGGCACTGAAGCTTTCTTT
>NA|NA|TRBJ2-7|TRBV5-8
CASSWGDEQYF
TGTGCCAGCAGCTGGGGGGACGAGCAGTACTTC
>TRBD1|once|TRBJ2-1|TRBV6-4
CASSDRTGGYNEQFF
TGTGCCAGCAGTGACAGGACAGGGGGCTACAATGAGCAGTTCTTC
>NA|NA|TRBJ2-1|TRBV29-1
CSARTAYNEQFF
TGCAGCGCCCGGACAGCCTACAATGAGCAGTTCTTC
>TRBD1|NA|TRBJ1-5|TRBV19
CASRRGQLHQPQHF
TGTGCCAGTAGGCGGGGACAGCTCCATCAGCCCCAGCATTTT
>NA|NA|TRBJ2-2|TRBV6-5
CASSYSQTGELFF
TGTGCCAGCAGTTACTCGCAGACCGGGGAGCTGTTTTTT
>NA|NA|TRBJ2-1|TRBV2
CASRKSLAPSYNEQFF
TGTGCCAGCAGGAAATCTCTTGCTCCGTCCTACAATGAGCAGTTCTTC
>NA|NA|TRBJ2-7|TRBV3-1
CASSPELGGLNEQYF
TGTGCCAGCAGCCCAGAATTAGGGGGGCTCAACGAGCAGTACTTC